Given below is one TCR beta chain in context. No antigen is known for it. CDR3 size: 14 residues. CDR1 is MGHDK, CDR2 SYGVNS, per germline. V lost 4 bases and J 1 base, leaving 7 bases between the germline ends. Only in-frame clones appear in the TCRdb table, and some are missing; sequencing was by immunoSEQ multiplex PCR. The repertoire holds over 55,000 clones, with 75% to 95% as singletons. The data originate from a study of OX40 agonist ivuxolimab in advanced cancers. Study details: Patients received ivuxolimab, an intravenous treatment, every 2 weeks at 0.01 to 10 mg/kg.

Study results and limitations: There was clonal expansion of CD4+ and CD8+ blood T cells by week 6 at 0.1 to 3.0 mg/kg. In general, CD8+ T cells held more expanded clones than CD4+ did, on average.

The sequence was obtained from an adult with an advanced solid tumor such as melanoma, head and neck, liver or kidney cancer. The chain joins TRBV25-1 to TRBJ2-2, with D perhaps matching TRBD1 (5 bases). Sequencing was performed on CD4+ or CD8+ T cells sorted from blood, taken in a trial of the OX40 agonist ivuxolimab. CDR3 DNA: TGTGCCAGCAGTGTCGACAGGAACACCGGGGAGCTGTTTTTT. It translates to CASSVDRNTGELFF.